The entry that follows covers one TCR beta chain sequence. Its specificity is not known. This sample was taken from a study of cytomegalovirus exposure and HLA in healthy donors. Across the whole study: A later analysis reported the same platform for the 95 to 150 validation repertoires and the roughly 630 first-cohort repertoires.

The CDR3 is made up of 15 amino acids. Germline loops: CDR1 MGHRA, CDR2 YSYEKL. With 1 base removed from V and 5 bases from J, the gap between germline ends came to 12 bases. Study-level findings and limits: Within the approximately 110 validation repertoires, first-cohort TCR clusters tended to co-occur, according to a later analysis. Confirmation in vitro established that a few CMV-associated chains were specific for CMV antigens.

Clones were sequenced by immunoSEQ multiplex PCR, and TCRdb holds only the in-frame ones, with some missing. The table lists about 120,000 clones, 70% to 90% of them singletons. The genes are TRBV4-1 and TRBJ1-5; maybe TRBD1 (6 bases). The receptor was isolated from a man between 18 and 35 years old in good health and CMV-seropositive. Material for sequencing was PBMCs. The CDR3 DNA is TGCGCCAGCAGCCAAGTTTACCAGGGGTATCAGCCCCAGCATTTT. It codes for CASSQVYQGYQPQHF.